The sample holds a few counts of the clone carrying this TCR beta chain. What it binds is unknown. TCRdb processed the RACE reads anew with MiXCR; each CDR3 protein has one entry. This repertoire shows 84,000 or so distinct CDR3 sequences, 10% to 13% found once; its top ten account for roughly 2.3%. This sample's time point: patch test 2, 6 weeks after DPC sensitization. Treatment indicated: therapeutic diphenylcyclopropenone sensitization with weekly scalp DPC. The study enrolled 18 to 70-year-old alopecia patients suitable for DPC. V shed 2 bases and J 3 bases; nucleotides not matched to a gene: 4. CDR3 length equals 14 residues. The germline CDR1 and CDR2 sequences are LNHNV and YYDKDF (reference sequence). The data stem from a study of human T cells and chemical hapten exposure. Study observations and caveats: Given that the donors had alopecia, their immune response may differ from that seen in healthy people.

This clonotype was sampled from a woman in her 30s with alopecia areata. Some clones in this sample may be carry-over from other donors' samples. The rearrangement uses TRBV15 and TRBJ2-7; 7 positions match TRBD2. Sequencing was performed on whole blood, taken in connection with sensitization to the hapten diphenylcyclopropenone (DPC). The CDR3 region is CATSRQTSNYEQYF. The CDR3, as DNA: TGTGCCACCAGCAGACAGACTAGCAACTACGAGCAGTACTTC.